This TCR beta chain was recovered during a study of CD8 T cells in ankylosing spondylitis. Broader study findings: Characteristic, it appeared, of ankylosing spondylitis blood was a TCR beta motif of roughly eight highly homologous variants.

CDR3 size: 14 residues. Germline values: CDR1 SGHTS, CDR2 YDEGEE. Trimming stripped 2 bases from V and 2 bases from J, with 10 bases between. TCRdb re-derived calls from the 5' RACE reads in MiXCR, one entry per CDR3 protein. The data contain approximately 300,000 distinct CDR3 sequences, 6.5% to 10% of them singletons. This clonotype was seen a handful of times. No antigen is known for it. Input material: blood, either unsorted or a sorted T cell fraction (not recorded which). This sequence originates from a male donor with ankylosing spondylitis. The V call is TRBV5-8, the J call TRBJ2-5, with D perhaps TRBD2 (5 bases). The CDR3 DNA sequence: TGTGCCAGCAGCTTAGGAGCGGTTCAAGAGACCCAGTACTTC. Protein sequence: CASSLGAVQETQYF.